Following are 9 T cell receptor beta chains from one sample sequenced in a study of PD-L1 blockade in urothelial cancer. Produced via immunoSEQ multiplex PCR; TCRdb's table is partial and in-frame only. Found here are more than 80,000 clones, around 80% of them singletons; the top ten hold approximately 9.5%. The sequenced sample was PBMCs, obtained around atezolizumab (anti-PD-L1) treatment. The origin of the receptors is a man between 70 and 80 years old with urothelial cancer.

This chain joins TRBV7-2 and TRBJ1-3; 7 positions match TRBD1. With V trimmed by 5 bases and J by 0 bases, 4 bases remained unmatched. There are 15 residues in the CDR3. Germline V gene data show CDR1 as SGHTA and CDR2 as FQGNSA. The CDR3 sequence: CASSLGQSSGNTIYF. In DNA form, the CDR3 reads TGTGCCAGCAGCCTGGGACAGAGCTCTGGAAACACCATATATTTT. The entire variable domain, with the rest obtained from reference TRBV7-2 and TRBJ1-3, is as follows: GAGVSQSPSNKVTEKGKDVELRCDPISGHTALYWYRQSLGQGLEFLIYFQGNSAPDKSGLPSDRFSAERTGGSVSTLTIQRTQQEDSAVYLCASSLGQSSGNTIYFGEGSWLTVV.

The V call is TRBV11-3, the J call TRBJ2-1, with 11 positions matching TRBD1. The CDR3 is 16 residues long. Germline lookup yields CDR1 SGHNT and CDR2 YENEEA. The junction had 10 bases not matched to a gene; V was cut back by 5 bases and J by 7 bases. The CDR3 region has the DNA TGTGCCAGCAGCCGGTTCGGGACAGGGGGAGCGAATGAGCAGTTCTTC. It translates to CASSRFGTGGANEQFF.

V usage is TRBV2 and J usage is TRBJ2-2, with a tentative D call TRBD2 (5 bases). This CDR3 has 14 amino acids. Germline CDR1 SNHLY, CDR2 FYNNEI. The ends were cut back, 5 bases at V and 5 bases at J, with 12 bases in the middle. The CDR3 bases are TGTGCCAGCAGTAGTCCCACGGGGACCGGGGAGCTGTTTTTT. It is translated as CASSSPTGTGELFF.

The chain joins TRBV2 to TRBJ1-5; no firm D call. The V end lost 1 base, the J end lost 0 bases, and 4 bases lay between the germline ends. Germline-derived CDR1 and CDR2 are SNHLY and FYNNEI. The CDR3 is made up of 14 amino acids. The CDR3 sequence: CASSEDYSNQPQHF. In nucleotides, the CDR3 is TGTGCCAGCAGTGAAGATTATAGCAATCAGCCCCAGCATTTT.

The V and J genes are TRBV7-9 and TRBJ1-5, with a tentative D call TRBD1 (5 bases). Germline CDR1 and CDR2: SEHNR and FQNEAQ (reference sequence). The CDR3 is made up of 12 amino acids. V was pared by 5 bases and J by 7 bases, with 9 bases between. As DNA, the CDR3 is TGTGCCAGCAGCCAGGACAACCAGCCCCAGCATTTT. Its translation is CASSQDNQPQHF.

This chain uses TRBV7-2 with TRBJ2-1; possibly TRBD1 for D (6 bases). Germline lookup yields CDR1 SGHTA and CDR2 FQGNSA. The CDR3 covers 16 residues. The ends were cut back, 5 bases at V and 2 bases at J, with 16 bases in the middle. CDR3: CASSQSQGGAYNEQFF. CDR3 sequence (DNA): TGTGCCAGCAGCCAGTCACAGGGTGGGGCCTACAATGAGCAGTTCTTC.

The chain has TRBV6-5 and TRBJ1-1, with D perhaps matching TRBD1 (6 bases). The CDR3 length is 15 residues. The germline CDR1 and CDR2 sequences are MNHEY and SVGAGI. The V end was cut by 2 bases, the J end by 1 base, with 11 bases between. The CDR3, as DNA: TGTGCCAGCAGTTACCGTTCGACAGGGAACACTGAAGCTTTCTTT. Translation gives CASSYRSTGNTEAFF.

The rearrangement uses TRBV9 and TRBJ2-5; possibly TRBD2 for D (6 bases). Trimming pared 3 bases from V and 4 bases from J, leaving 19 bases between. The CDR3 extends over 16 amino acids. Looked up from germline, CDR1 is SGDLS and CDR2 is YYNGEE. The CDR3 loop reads CASSGGGTGRGETQYF. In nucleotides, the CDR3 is TGTGCCAGCAGCGGTGGGGGGACTGGCCGGGGAGAGACCCAGTACTTC.

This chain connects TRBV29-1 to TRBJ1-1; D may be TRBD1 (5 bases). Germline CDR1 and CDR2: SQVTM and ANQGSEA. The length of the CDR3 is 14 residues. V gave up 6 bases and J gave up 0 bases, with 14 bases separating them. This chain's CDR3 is CSVASGGMNTEAFF. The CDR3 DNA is TGCAGCGTGGCGTCCGGGGGGATGAACACTGAAGCTTTCTTT.